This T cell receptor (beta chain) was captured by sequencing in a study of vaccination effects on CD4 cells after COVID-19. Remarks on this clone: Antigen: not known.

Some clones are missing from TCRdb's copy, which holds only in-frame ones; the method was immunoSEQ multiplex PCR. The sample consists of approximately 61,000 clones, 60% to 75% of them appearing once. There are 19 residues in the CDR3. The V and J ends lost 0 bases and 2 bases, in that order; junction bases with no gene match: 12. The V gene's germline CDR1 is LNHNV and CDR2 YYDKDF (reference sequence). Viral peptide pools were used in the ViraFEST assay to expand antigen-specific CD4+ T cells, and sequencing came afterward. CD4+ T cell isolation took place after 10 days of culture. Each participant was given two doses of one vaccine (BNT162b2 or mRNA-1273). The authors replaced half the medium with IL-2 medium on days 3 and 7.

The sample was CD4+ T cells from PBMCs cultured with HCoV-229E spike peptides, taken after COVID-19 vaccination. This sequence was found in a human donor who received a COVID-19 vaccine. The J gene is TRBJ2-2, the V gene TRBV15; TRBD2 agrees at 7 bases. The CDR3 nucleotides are TGTGCCACCAGCAGAGATTTCGGATTCTCGGGACTAAACACCGGGGAGCTGTTTTTT. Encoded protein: CATSRDFGFSGLNTGELFF.